The 17 T cell receptor beta chains in this list originate from one sample, sequenced in a study of shared clonotypes between healthy human individuals. Method: immunoSEQ multiplex PCR; TCRdb's copy keeps in-frame clones and lacks some. This table holds some 2,500,000 clones, 90% to 95% found once. Material for sequencing was naive CD4+ T cells from PBMCs. The subset: CD45RA+ positively selected. These receptors all come from a young man in good health. Some clones in this sample may be carry-over from other donors' samples.

This rearrangement joins TRBV10-2 to TRBJ2-7; TRBD2 matches 9 bases. CDR3 size: 15 residues. The junction had 10 bases not matched to a gene; V was cut back by 4 bases and J by 6 bases. Germline V gene lookup returns CDR1 WSHSY and CDR2 SAAADI. The DNA for the CDR3 is TGCGCCAGCAGTGCCTTTATAGCGGGAGTCTCCGAGCAGTACTTC. Translated, it gives CASSAFIAGVSEQYF.

The CDR3 DNA reads TGTGCCAGTAGGGGGTTGGCCGTTAGTATGAACACTGAAGCTTTCTTT. It codes for CASRGLAVSMNTEAFF. This chain connects TRBV19 to TRBJ1-1; D is ambiguous. Trimming cost V 6 bases and J 0 bases, with 17 bases left between them. Germline CDR1 reads LNHDA; CDR2 reads SQIVND (reference sequence). This CDR3 is 16 amino acids long.

This clone was found once. V is TRBV5-1 and J is TRBJ2-6; D is unclear. Trimming took off 2 bases at V and 3 bases at J, with 12 bases between the two ends. The CDR3 has 16 residues. Germline lookup yields CDR1 SGHRS and CDR2 YFSETQ. CDR3: CASSLPVGSGANVLTF. Written as DNA, the CDR3 is TGCGCCAGCAGCTTACCAGTGGGTAGTGGGGCCAACGTCCTGACTTTC.

This clone has only a few counts. The rearrangement joins TRBV11-2 to TRBJ1-1, with D perhaps matching TRBD1 (5 bases). The CDR3 has 14 residues. Germline loops: CDR1 SGHAT, CDR2 FQNNGV. Trimming took off 5 bases at V and 8 bases at J, with 18 bases between the two ends. DNA of the CDR3: TGTGCCAGCAGCGGGCTGGGGAGGGGTTGGGAAGCTTTCTTT. Amino acids: CASSGLGRGWEAFF.

This clone is a singleton in its sample. The chain recombines TRBV5-4 with TRBJ1-2; D is possibly TRBD1 (6 bases). The CDR3 contains 14 residues. The germline gives CDR1 SGHNT, CDR2 YYREEE (reference sequence). The ends were cut back, 0 bases at V and 6 bases at J, with 12 bases in the middle. DNA for the CDR3: TGTGCCAGCAGCTTGGGTCCCCAGGGGAATGGCTACACCTTC. This encodes CASSLGPQGNGYTF.

The gene calls are TRBV5-1 and TRBJ2-5; 9 bases are a match to TRBD1. CDR1 is SGHRS, CDR2 YFSETQ, per germline. Trimming at V came to 3 bases and at J to 1 base, leaving 4 bases not matched to a gene. The CDR3 totals 15 residues. The CDR3 DNA sequence: TGCGCCAGCAGCTCCGAGGGACAGGGCCAAGAGACCCAGTACTTC. Its protein is CASSSEGQGQETQYF.

The J gene is TRBJ1-5, the V gene TRBV6-6; no definite D call. Germline-derived CDR1 and CDR2 are MNHNY and SVGAGI (reference sequence). The CDR3 has 15 residues. V dropped 2 bases and J dropped 2 bases, with 10 bases sitting between them. CDR3 in amino acids: CASSYGGVGNQPQHF. CDR3 in DNA: TGTGCCAGCAGTTACGGAGGAGTCGGCAATCAGCCCCAGCATTTT.

The J gene is TRBJ2-7, the V gene TRBV7-9; perhaps TRBD2 as D (6 bases). The CDR3 sequence is 13 residues long. Germline V lookup: CDR1 SEHNR, CDR2 FQNEAQ (reference sequence). V was shortened by 3 bases and J by 6 bases, with 12 bases between the two germline ends. CDR3 sequence (DNA): TGTGCCAGCAGCTTGAGGCGGGAAAGCGAGCAGTACTTC. Its protein product is CASSLRRESEQYF.

This chain links TRBV2 with TRBJ2-2; 7 bases match TRBD1. Trimming took 8 bases from V and 2 from J; bases not matched to a gene: 8. Looked up from germline, CDR1 is SNHLY and CDR2 is FYNNEI. The CDR3 sequence is 15 residues long. Here the CDR3 DNA reads TGTGCCAGCCTATTGGACAGGACCAACACCGGGGAGCTGTTTTTT. Translating gives CASLLDRTNTGELFF.

Note on this clone: The same CDR3 also results from other DNA sequences found in this sample. The rearrangement uses TRBV7-2 and TRBJ2-7; D ambiguous. The CDR3 loop spans 14 amino acids. Looked up from germline, CDR1 is SGHTA and CDR2 is FQGNSA. V shed 4 bases and J shed 0 bases, with 10 bases lying between them. CDR3 region: CASSSPRSSYEQYF. The DNA for the CDR3 is TGTGCCAGCAGCTCCCCACGCAGCTCCTACGAGCAGTACTTC.

As to this clone: This same CDR3 is encoded by further DNA sequences in the sample. The V and J genes are TRBV28 and TRBJ1-2; a weak D match, TRBD1 (5 bases). Germline V lookup: CDR1 MDHEN, CDR2 SYDVKM. With 3 bases removed from V and 8 bases from J, the gap between germline ends came to 7 bases. The CDR3 is made up of 11 amino acids. The CDR3 loop is CASSFRGGYTF. For the CDR3, the DNA is TGTGCCAGCAGTTTTAGGGGCGGCTACACCTTC.

The V and J genes are TRBV2 and TRBJ2-2; D unresolved. The CDR3 spans 15 residues. Germline lookup yields CDR1 SNHLY and CDR2 FYNNEI. Trimming removed 6 bases at V and 2 bases at J, with 13 bases between. CDR3 DNA sequence: TGTGCCAGCAGCCTCCTCCAGGCTAACACCGGGGAGCTGTTTTTT. As protein: CASSLLQANTGELFF. The variable domain in full, completed from reference TRBV2 and TRBJ2-2, reads EPEVTQTPSHQVTQMGQEVILRCVPISNHLYFYWYRQILGQKVEFLVSFYNNEISEKSEIFDDQFSVERPDGSNFTLKIRSTKLEDSAMYFCASSLLQANTGELFFGEGSRLTVL.

The chain recombines TRBV28 with TRBJ2-7; 9 bases are a match to TRBD1. The CDR3 is made up of 15 amino acids. V gave up 6 bases and J gave up 5 bases; unmatched junction bases: 11. CDR1 is MDHEN, CDR2 SYDVKM, per germline. CDR3 sequence: CASRGPGQGFNEQYF. Here the CDR3 DNA reads TGTGCCAGCAGGGGGCCGGGACAGGGCTTCAACGAGCAGTACTTC.

The chain is built from TRBV6-1 and TRBJ2-1, with unresolved D. CDR3 length equals 15 residues. V was pared by 6 bases and J by 0 bases, with 12 bases between. The germline gives CDR1 MNHNS, CDR2 SASEGT. The chain's CDR3 is CASRTFRSSYNEQFF. CDR3 nucleotide sequence: TGTGCCAGCAGGACATTTCGAAGCTCCTACAATGAGCAGTTCTTC.

This clone was observed once. The chain's CDR3 is CASSLPGTDKLFF. DNA of the CDR3: TGTGCCAGCTCACTCCCCGGGACAGATAAACTGTTTTTT. This chain links TRBV18 with TRBJ1-4; TRBD1 matches 7 bases. The germline gives CDR1 KGHSH, CDR2 LQKENI. With 4 bases clipped from V and 11 bases from J, the junction kept 7 bases outside the gene matches. The CDR3 is 13 residues long.

CDR3 in amino acids: CASSRVSDLNTGELFF. The CDR3 bases are TGTGCCAGCTCACGAGTATCGGACTTGAACACCGGGGAGCTGTTTTTT. The chain uses TRBV27 and TRBJ2-2; tentatively, D is TRBD2 (5 bases). V was shortened by 8 bases and J by 1 base, with 17 bases between the two germline ends. This CDR3 contains 16 residues. CDR1 and CDR2 from the germline V gene are MNHEY and SMNVEV (reference sequence).

The chain employs TRBV5-8 and TRBJ2-6, with TRBD2 as a possible D gene (6 bases). There are 18 residues in the CDR3. Trimming removed 1 base at V and 0 bases at J, with 14 bases between. CDR1 is SGHTS and CDR2 is YDEGEE in the germline V gene. CDR3 protein: CASSLRWRGTSGANVLTF. For the CDR3, the DNA is TGTGCCAGCAGCTTGAGGTGGCGGGGAACCTCTGGGGCCAACGTCCTGACTTTC.